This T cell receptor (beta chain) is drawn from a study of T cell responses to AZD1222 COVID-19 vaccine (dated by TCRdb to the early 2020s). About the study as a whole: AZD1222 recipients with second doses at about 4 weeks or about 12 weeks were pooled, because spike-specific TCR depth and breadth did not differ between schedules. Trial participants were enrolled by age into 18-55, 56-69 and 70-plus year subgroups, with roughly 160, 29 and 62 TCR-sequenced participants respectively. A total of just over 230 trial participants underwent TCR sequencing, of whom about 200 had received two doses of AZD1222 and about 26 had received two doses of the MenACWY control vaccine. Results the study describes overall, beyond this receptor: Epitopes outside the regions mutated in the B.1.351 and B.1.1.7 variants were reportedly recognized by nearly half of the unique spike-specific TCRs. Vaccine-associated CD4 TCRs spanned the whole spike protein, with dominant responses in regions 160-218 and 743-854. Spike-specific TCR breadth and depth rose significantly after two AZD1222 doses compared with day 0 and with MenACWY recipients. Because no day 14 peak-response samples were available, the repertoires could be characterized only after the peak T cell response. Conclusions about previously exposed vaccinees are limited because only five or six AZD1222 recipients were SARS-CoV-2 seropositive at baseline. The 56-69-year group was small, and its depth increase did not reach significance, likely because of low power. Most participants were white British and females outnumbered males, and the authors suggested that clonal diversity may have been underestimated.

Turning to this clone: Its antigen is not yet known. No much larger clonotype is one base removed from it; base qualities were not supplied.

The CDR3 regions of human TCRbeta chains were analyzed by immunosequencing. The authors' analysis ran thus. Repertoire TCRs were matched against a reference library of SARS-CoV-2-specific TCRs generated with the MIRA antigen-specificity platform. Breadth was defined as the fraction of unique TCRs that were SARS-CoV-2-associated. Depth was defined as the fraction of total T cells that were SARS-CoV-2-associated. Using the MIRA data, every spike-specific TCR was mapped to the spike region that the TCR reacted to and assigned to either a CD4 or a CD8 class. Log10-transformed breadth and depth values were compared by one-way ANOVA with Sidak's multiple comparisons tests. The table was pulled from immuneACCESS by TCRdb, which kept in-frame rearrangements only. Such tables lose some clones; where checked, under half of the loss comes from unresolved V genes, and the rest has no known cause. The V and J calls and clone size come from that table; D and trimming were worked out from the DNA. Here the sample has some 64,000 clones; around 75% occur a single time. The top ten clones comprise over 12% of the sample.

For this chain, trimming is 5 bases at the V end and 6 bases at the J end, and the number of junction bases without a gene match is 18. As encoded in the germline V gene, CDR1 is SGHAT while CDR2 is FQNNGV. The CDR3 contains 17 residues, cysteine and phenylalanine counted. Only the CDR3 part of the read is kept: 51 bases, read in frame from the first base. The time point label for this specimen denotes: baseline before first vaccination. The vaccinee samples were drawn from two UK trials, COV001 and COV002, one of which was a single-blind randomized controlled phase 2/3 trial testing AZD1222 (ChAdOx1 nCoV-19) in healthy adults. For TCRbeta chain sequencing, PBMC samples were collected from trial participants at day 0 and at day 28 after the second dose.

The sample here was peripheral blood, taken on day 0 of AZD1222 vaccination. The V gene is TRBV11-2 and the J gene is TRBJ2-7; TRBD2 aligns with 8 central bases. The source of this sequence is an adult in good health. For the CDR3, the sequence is CASSPLRGAGGSVEQYF. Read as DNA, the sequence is TGTGCCAGCAGCCCCCTGAGGGGGGCGGGGGGTTCCGTCGAGCAGTACTTC.